In this sample, the clone carrying this T cell receptor beta chain turned up many times. As yet, its antigen is unknown. The data originate from a study of lung T cells in sarcoidosis with Löfgren's syndrome. Study observations and caveats: In alpha-beta pairs, TRAV12-1 favored TRBV2, and their CDR3s were homologous. These T cells were suggested, not shown, to recognize a putative antigen. Löfgren's syndrome patients reportedly showed greatest TRAV12-1 and TRBV2 expansion versus controls.

TCRdb reprocessed the reads with MiXCR, giving one entry per CDR3 protein. The table records more than 8,000 distinct CDR3 sequences, just under 20% of them present only once. V was trimmed by 1 base and J by 1 base, leaving 8 bases between them. The germline CDR1 and CDR2 sequences are SQVTM and ANQGSEA. The CDR3 length is 14 residues. The gene calls are TRBV29-1 and TRBJ1-3, with D maybe TRBD1 (5 bases). The source is a human donor with sarcoidosis (Löfgren's syndrome or another form), or a control subject (not recorded which). Sequencing input: CD4+ T cells from bronchoalveolar lavage. CDR3 nucleotides: TGCAGCGTTGAAGGGGACTCTTCTGGAAACACCATATATTTT. The encoded protein is CSVEGDSSGNTIYF.